The T cell receptor (beta chain) described here comes from a study of T-cell memory formation after mild COVID-19. One entry per CDR3 protein, called by TCRdb with MiXCR from the 5' RACE reads. The table records around 250,000 distinct CDR3 sequences, around 17% of them present only once. Trimming cost V 6 bases and J 3 bases; bases outside gene matches: 9. Germline CDR1 MGHDK, CDR2 SYGVNS. The CDR3 spans 15 residues. This clonotype appeared a few times. The rearrangement uses TRBV25-1 and TRBJ2-7; 9 positions match TRBD1. Sequencing was carried out using PBMCs or a T cell subset sorted from them (not recorded which). The clonotype comes from a young man who had mild COVID-19 (a few samples of this study predate the infection). Cell type and time point are not known. In nucleotides, the CDR3 is TGTGCCAGCAGCCGTACAACAGGGGGCTTCTACGAGCAGTACGTC. Translating it yields CASSRTTGGFYEQYV.